The present entry profiles one TCR beta chain with its context. This specimen includes other DNA sequences encoding the same CDR3. V lost 6 bases and J lost 5, with 8 bases in between. The CDR3 totals 12 residues. Per the germline V gene, CDR1 is MDHEN and CDR2 is SYDVKM. The record originates from a study of blood T cell repertoires in COVID-19. Study context: T cells, B-cell-depleted T cells, or PBMCs provided the cDNA or gDNA that served as material.

Participant-reported clinical history was the basis for cohort assignment. As handled by the study authors: Amplification of reference gene primers was used by the study to estimate nucleated cell counts. The table came from immunoSEQ multiplex PCR; TCRdb's copy has only in-frame clones and leaves some out. That table furnishes V, J and clone size, whereas the DNA furnished D and trimming. The repertoire holds about 180,000 clones, with roughly 85% as singletons. This sequence joins TRBV28 and TRBJ1-5; D gene ambiguous. The sequence derives from a woman between 18 and 29 years old who had recovered from COVID-19. The sample was PBMCs or T cells enriched from blood (not recorded which). The CDR3 here is CASSLAYQPQHF. The CDR3 nucleotides read TGTGCCAGCAGCTTGGCTTATCAGCCCCAGCATTTT.